The 32 T cell receptor beta chains listed next were all sequenced from one sample in a study of CD8 T cells in ankylosing spondylitis. TCRdb re-called the 5' RACE reads through MiXCR, storing one row per CDR3 protein. This table has some 92,000 distinct CDR3 sequences, around 30% appearing once. The sample consisted of blood, either unsorted or a sorted T cell fraction (not recorded which). The origin of the receptors is a male donor with ankylosing spondylitis or in good health (not recorded which).

This chain joins TRBV3-1 and TRBJ2-7; weak D call: TRBD1 (5 bases). Trimming took off 4 bases at V and 3 bases at J, with 13 bases between the two ends. Germline lookup yields CDR1 LGHDT and CDR2 YNNKEL (reference sequence). The CDR3 contains 14 residues. In DNA, the CDR3 is TGTGCCAGCAGCCCTGGGGCAGCGAACTACGAGCAGTACGTC. It encodes CASSPGAANYEQYV.

This clonotype showed up just a few times. The chain links TRBV20-1 to TRBJ2-3; TRBD2 aligns across 10 bases. With 3 bases clipped from V and 3 bases from J, the junction kept 9 bases outside the gene matches. The CDR3 consists of 16 residues. Germline CDR1 DFQATT, CDR2 SNEGSKA (reference sequence). CDR3 nucleotides: TGCAGTGCTAGGAGCTCCGGGACTAGCGTTACAGATACGCAGTATTTT. As protein: CSARSSGTSVTDTQYF.

This sequence joins TRBV29-1 and TRBJ1-1; D remains unclear. V was shortened by 4 bases and J by 0 bases, with 3 bases between the two germline ends. This CDR3 spans 11 amino acids. Per the germline V gene, CDR1 is SQVTM and CDR2 is ANQGSEA. The CDR3 DNA is TGCAGCGTTGGTGTGAACACTGAAGCTTTCTTT. It codes for CSVGVNTEAFF.

This clonotype has a handful of counts. The rearrangement uses TRBV9 and TRBJ1-5, with D hard to call. The CDR3 has 13 residues. Germline CDR1 is SGDLS and CDR2 is YYNGEE. Trimming stripped 0 bases from V and 7 bases from J, with 8 bases between. For the CDR3, the DNA is TGTGCCAGCAGCGTAGATGCATCCCAGCCCCAGCATTTT. The encoded protein is CASSVDASQPQHF. The full variable domain, completed using reference TRBV9 and TRBJ1-5, is DSGVTQTPKHLITATGQRVTLRCSPRSGDLSVYWYQQSLDQGLQFLIQYYNGEERAKGNILERFSAQQFPDLHSELNLSSLELGDSALYFCASSVDASQPQHFGDGTRLSIL.

The genes are TRBV19 and TRBJ1-1; D possibly corresponds to TRBD1 (5 bases). CDR1 and CDR2 (germline): LNHDA, SQIVND (reference sequence). The CDR3 extends over 15 amino acids. Trimming left V 0 bases short and J 3 bases short, with 11 bases between. CDR3: CASSIDQGSYTEAFF. The CDR3 nucleotides are TGTGCCAGTAGTATAGATCAGGGTTCGTACACTGAAGCTTTCTTT.

The chain employs TRBV5-5 and TRBJ2-5; D is perhaps TRBD1 (7 bases). Trimming stripped 6 bases from V and 5 bases from J, with 23 bases between. This CDR3 contains 16 residues. Germline V gene data show CDR1 as SGHKS and CDR2 as YYEKEE (reference sequence). CDR3 DNA sequence: TGTGCCAGCACCGGTACGCAGGGGGGAAAATGGGAGACCCAGTACTTC. Translated: CASTGTQGGKWETQYF.

Many counts were recorded for this clonotype. V usage is TRBV4-2 and J usage is TRBJ1-1, with D possibly TRBD1 on 6 matching bases. Trimming left V 5 bases short and J 10 bases short, with 14 bases between. The CDR3 runs 12 residues. Germline CDR1 LGHNA, CDR2 YNFKEQ. DNA for the CDR3: TGTGCCAGCAGCAACGGAGACAGGAGAGCTTTCTTT. Translating it yields CASSNGDRRAFF.

The genes are TRBV15 and TRBJ1-2; D call uncertain. Germline CDR1 and CDR2: LNHNV and YYDKDF (reference sequence). Trimming pared 0 bases from V and 7 bases from J, leaving 6 bases between. The CDR3 totals 12 residues. CDR3 sequence (DNA): TGTGCCACCAGCAGAGATTCAGGTGGCTACACCTTC. This sequence encodes CATSRDSGGYTF.

This clonotype came up a few times. V and J are TRBV5-1 and TRBJ1-1, with TRBD1 as a possible D gene (5 bases). The germline V gene has CDR1 SGHRS and CDR2 YFSETQ. V shed 0 bases and J shed 3 bases, with 12 bases lying between them. The CDR3 contains 15 residues. CDR3 residues: CASSLVAPGDTEAFF. CDR3 DNA sequence: TGCGCCAGCAGCTTGGTGGCGCCGGGGGACACTGAAGCTTTCTTT.

The chain employs TRBV5-1 and TRBJ2-1; weak D call: TRBD2 (6 bases). V gave up 0 bases and J gave up 6 bases, with 13 bases separating them. The germline V gene has CDR1 SGHRS and CDR2 YFSETQ. CDR3 length: 15 amino acids. The CDR3 DNA is TGCGCCAGCAGCTTGGAAGGTCTAGCGAGCAATGAGCAGTTCTTC. Its translation is CASSLEGLASNEQFF.

The chain carries TRBV10-3 and TRBJ1-1, with 10 bases fitting TRBD1. With 8 bases clipped from V and 2 bases from J, the junction kept 8 bases outside the gene matches. The CDR3 is 15 amino acids. Germline CDR1 and CDR2: ENHRY and SYGVKD. This chain's CDR3 is CAIGTWTGGNTEAFF. The CDR3, as DNA: TGTGCCATCGGGACTTGGACAGGGGGTAACACTGAAGCTTTCTTT.

This clonotype turned up a few times. This rearrangement joins TRBV7-3 to TRBJ1-1; D is uncertain. V was pared by 5 bases and J by 3 bases, with 10 bases between. The V gene's germline CDR1 is SGHTA and CDR2 FQGTGA. This CDR3 spans 13 amino acids. The DNA for the CDR3 is TGTGCCAGCAGCAGGCTTTTGGACACTGAAGCTTTCTTT. Amino acids: CASSRLLDTEAFF.

The J gene is TRBJ2-1, the V gene TRBV2; TRBD2 matches at 10 bases. Germline CDR1 and CDR2: SNHLY and FYNNEI. The CDR3 loop spans 16 amino acids. V was pared by 4 bases and J by 2 bases, with 5 bases of the junction left unmatched. CDR3 coding DNA: TGTGCCAGCAGTGCGCGAACTAGCGGGGCCTACAATGAGCAGTTCTTC. Protein product: CASSARTSGAYNEQFF.

The chain has TRBV7-9 and TRBJ2-3; perhaps TRBD1 as D (5 bases). Per the germline V gene, CDR1 is SEHNR and CDR2 is FQNEAQ (reference sequence). V was pared by 6 bases and J by 3 bases, with 13 bases between. The CDR3 runs 14 residues. This CDR3 reads CASRDNLGTDTQYF. CDR3 nucleotide sequence: TGTGCCAGCAGGGACAACCTCGGGACAGATACGCAGTATTTT.

This CDR3 reads CASTRTGRYNEQFF. DNA for the CDR3: TGTGCCAGCACCCGAACTGGCAGATACAATGAGCAGTTCTTC. The genes are TRBV27 and TRBJ2-1; no firm D call. V gave up 7 bases and J gave up 4 bases, with 14 bases separating them. Germline CDR1 and CDR2: MNHEY and SMNVEV (reference sequence). This CDR3 contains 14 residues.

The chain employs TRBV20-1 and TRBJ1-4; TRBD1 matches 10 bases. CDR1 and CDR2 (germline): DFQATT, SNEGSKA (reference sequence). V shed 0 bases and J 7 bases; nucleotides not matched to a gene: 5. The CDR3 consists of 15 residues. The CDR3 is CSARDPGQGPEKLFF. In DNA form, the CDR3 reads TGCAGTGCTAGAGACCCGGGACAGGGGCCTGAAAAACTGTTTTTT.

The chain couples TRBV19 to TRBJ2-1; a weak D match, TRBD1 (5 bases). The CDR3 loop spans 14 amino acids. CDR1 is LNHDA, CDR2 SQIVND, per germline (reference sequence). The ends were cut back, 5 bases at V and 2 bases at J, with 10 bases in the middle. As DNA, the CDR3 is TGTGCCAGTAGTCTGGGGCGCGCCTACAATGAGCAGTTCTTC. Encoded protein: CASSLGRAYNEQFF.

This clonotype was seen a handful of times. The V and J genes are TRBV7-2 and TRBJ1-2; D uncertain. CDR3 length equals 14 residues. Trimming left V 5 bases short and J 3 bases short, with 13 bases between. Per germline, CDR1 SGHTA and CDR2 FQGNSA. CDR3 DNA: TGTGCCAGCAGCCGCCCTCGGCGGGACTATGGCTACACCTTC. Translated: CASSRPRRDYGYTF. The full variable domain, its missing parts supplied by reference TRBV7-2 and TRBJ1-2, is GAGVSQSPSNKVTEKGKDVELRCDPISGHTALYWYRQSLGQGLEFLIYFQGNSAPDKSGLPSDRFSAERTGGSVSTLTIQRTQQEDSAVYLCASSRPRRDYGYTFGSGTRLTVV.

In this sample, this clonotype turned up a few times. V usage is TRBV5-6 and J usage is TRBJ2-1; 10 nucleotides align to TRBD2. Germline V gene lookup returns CDR1 SGHDT and CDR2 YYEEEE. The trim removed 0 bases at V and 0 bases at J, leaving 3 bases unmatched. The CDR3 spans 17 residues. The CDR3 nucleotides read TGTGCCAGCAGCTTGGTTAGCGGGAGGAGCTCCTACAATGAGCAGTTCTTC. Protein: CASSLVSGRSSYNEQFF.

This clonotype was seen only a few times. The chain is built from TRBV5-1 and TRBJ1-1; maybe TRBD1 (5 bases). Germline CDR1 reads SGHRS; CDR2 reads YFSETQ. CDR3 size: 13 residues. V lost 1 base and J 6 bases, leaving 10 bases between the germline ends. The CDR3 region has the DNA TGCGCCAGCAGCTTGAGTGTGGGGGCTGAAGCTTTCTTT. It specifies CASSLSVGAEAFF.

The genes are TRBV5-5 and TRBJ2-7; D remains unclear. In germline, CDR1 is SGHKS, CDR2 YYEKEE (reference sequence). V gave up 2 bases and J gave up 6 bases, with 15 bases separating them. The CDR3 runs 14 residues. CDR3 coding DNA: TGTGCCAGCAGCTTTCTCGGCACGTCGGGCGAGCAGTACTTC. It translates to CASSFLGTSGEQYF.

J is TRBJ1-2 and V is TRBV2, with no clear D. The CDR3 has 15 amino acids. Germline V gene sequence: CDR1 SNHLY, CDR2 FYNNEI. V was trimmed by 3 bases and J by 4 bases, leaving 15 bases between them. CDR3 residues: CASSEESPTIYGYTF. The CDR3 DNA reads TGTGCCAGCAGTGAGGAATCCCCTACTATCTATGGCTACACCTTC.

This clonotype was detected only a few times. V and J are TRBV10-3 and TRBJ1-1, with 9 bases identical to TRBD1. V lost 2 bases and J lost 3; bases outside the gene matches: 1. The CDR3 extends over 14 amino acids. Germline-derived CDR1 and CDR2 are ENHRY and SYGVKD. The CDR3 region is CAISEDRGDTEAFF. DNA for the CDR3: TGTGCCATCAGTGAGGACAGGGGGGACACTGAAGCTTTCTTT.

V gene TRBV29-1 combines with J gene TRBJ1-2, with 7 bases identical to TRBD1. CDR3 size: 15 residues. V was pared by 6 bases and J by 4 bases, with 14 bases of the junction left unmatched. The germline CDR1 and CDR2 sequences are SQVTM and ANQGSEA. CDR3 sequence: CSVQPDSTGSYGYTF. The CDR3 region has the DNA TGCAGCGTCCAACCCGACTCGACAGGGTCCTATGGCTACACCTTC.

This sequence joins TRBV12-3 or TRBV12-4 and TRBJ1-1; weak D call: TRBD1 (5 bases). This CDR3 is 14 amino acids long. Deletions cut 5 bases from V and 8 bases from J, with 18 bases between. DNA of the CDR3: TGTGCCAGCAGTCCGAGGAATTTCAGGGACGAAGCTTTCTTT. It codes for CASSPRNFRDEAFF.

The chain uses TRBV10-3 and TRBJ2-1, with 11 nucleotides matching TRBD2. In germline, CDR1 is ENHRY, CDR2 SYGVKD. V was pared by 9 bases and J by 5 bases, with 9 bases of the junction left unmatched. This CDR3 region has 15 residues. The CDR3 region has the DNA TGTGCCATAATGGGTAGCGGGAGGGGTCACAATGAGCAGTTCTTC. Translating it yields CAIMGSGRGHNEQFF.

As for this clonotype: A read error may account for a junction end that differs from germline. The chain combines TRBV29-1 with TRBJ2-3; 8 nucleotides match TRBD1. This CDR3 is built from 13 residues. The germline CDR1 and CDR2 sequences are SQVTM and ANQGSEA. The CDR3 nucleotides read TGCAGCGTTGATGCGGGCGGGACAGGTACGCAGTATTTT. Translated, it gives CSVDAGGTGTQYF.

The rearrangement uses TRBV28 and TRBJ2-1; D gene uncertain. This CDR3 contains 16 residues. The V and J ends lost 3 bases and 5 bases respectively, with 17 bases between them. Germline V lookup: CDR1 MDHEN, CDR2 SYDVKM. CDR3 nucleotide sequence: TGTGCCAGCAGTTTGGCCCAATCCCCATCACACAATGAGCAGTTCTTC. Protein: CASSLAQSPSHNEQFF.

V gene TRBV7-9 combines with J gene TRBJ1-1, with 7 bases that match TRBD1. The V gene's germline CDR1 is SEHNR and CDR2 FQNEAQ (reference sequence). J was trimmed by 5 bases and V by 3 bases; bases with no gene match: 6. There are 14 residues in the CDR3. The CDR3 loop reads CASSLRGQRTEAFF. In DNA, the CDR3 is TGTGCCAGCAGCTTGAGGGGGCAGAGGACTGAAGCTTTCTTT.

This clonotype has only one observation. The rearrangement joins TRBV7-8 to TRBJ2-3; D gene uncertain. Trimming stripped 4 bases from V and 2 bases from J, with 10 bases between. The CDR3 has 14 residues. Looked up from germline, CDR1 is SGHVS and CDR2 is FQNEAQ. Here the CDR3 DNA reads TGTGCCAGCAGCTCCGGACCTTTCACAGATACGCAGTATTTT. Translation: CASSSGPFTDTQYF. The full variable domain, in which reference TRBV7-8 and TRBJ2-3 provide the parts outside the CDR3, is GAGVSQSPRYKVAKRGQDVALRCDPISGHVSLFWYQQALGQGPEFLTYFQNEAQLDKSGLPSDRFFAERPEGSVSTLKIQRTQQEDSAVYLCASSSGPFTDTQYFGPGTRLTVL.

The chain is built from TRBV19 and TRBJ2-1; TRBD2 matches at 11 bases. The CDR3 covers 15 residues. Germline loops: CDR1 LNHDA, CDR2 SQIVND (reference sequence). Here the CDR3 reads CLLILAGGPINEQFF. The DNA of the CDR3 is TGTCTCCTCATTCTAGCGGGAGGTCCTATAAATGAGCAGTTCTTC.

The sample holds a few counts of this clonotype. The V gene is TRBV20-1, the J gene TRBJ2-3; D is perhaps TRBD2 (5 bases). This CDR3 is built from 13 residues. Germline CDR1 and CDR2: DFQATT and SNEGSKA (reference sequence). V dropped 6 bases and J dropped 6 bases, with 16 bases sitting between them. The DNA for the CDR3 is TGCAGTGCATGGCGGACGGGCGGGGATACGCAGTATTTT. It codes for CSAWRTGGDTQYF.